This T cell receptor beta chain is drawn from a study of T cell responses to AZD1222 COVID-19 vaccine. The CDR3 has 16 residues. The J segment lost 3 bases and the V segment lost 3 bases, leaving 8 bases of the junction unmatched. Germline assignment: CDR1 LNHDA and CDR2 SQIVND (reference sequence). Method: immunoSEQ multiplex PCR; TCRdb's copy keeps in-frame clones and lacks some. The data hold over 150,000 clones, with 80% to 90% observed a single time. The source of this sequence is an adult in good health. V is TRBV19 and J is TRBJ2-7; 10 bases fit TRBD1. The source was peripheral blood, collected on day 0 of AZD1222 vaccination. The CDR3 protein is CASSILEGQGYYEQYF. The CDR3 nucleotides are TGTGCCAGTAGTATCCTCGAGGGACAGGGGTACTACGAGCAGTACTTC.